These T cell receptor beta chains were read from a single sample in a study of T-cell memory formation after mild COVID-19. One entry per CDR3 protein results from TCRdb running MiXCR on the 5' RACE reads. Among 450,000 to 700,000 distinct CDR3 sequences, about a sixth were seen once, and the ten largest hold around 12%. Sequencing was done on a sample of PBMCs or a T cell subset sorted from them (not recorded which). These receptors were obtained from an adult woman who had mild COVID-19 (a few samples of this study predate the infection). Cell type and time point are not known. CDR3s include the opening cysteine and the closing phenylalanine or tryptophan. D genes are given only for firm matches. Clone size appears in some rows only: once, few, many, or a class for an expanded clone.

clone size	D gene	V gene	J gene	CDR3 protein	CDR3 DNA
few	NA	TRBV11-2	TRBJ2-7	CASSRTAFYEQYF	TGTGCCAGCAGCAGGACAGCCTTCTACGAGCAGTACTTC
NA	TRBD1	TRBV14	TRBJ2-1	CASSQAPDRPYNEQFF	TGTGCCAGCAGCCAAGCCCCGGACAGGCCCTACAATGAGCAGTTCTTC
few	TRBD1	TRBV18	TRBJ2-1	CASSPRSRGPDVQFF	TGTGCCAGCTCACCACGGTCGAGGGGGCCAGACGTGCAGTTCTTC
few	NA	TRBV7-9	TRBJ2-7	CASRPDTNSYEQYF	TGTGCCAGCAGACCGGACACAAACTCCTACGAGCAGTACTTC
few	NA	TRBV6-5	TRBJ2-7	CASHSGEYEQYF	TGTGCCAGCCACTCGGGAGAGTACGAGCAGTACTTC
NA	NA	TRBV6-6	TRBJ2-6	CASSPASDRGANVLTF	TGTGCCAGCAGCCCAGCCTCGGACCGCGGGGCCAACGTCCTGACTTTC
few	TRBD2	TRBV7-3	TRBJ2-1	CASSLTTSGGRDNEQFF	TGTGCCAGCAGCTTAACGACTAGCGGGGGACGGGACAATGAGCAGTTCTTC
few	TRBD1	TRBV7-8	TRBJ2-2	CASSSDRGGTGELFF	TGTGCCAGCAGCTCTGACAGGGGAGGCACCGGGGAGCTGTTTTTT
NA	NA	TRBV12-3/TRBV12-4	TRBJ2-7	CASSLQPSYEQYF	TGTGCCAGCAGTTTACAGCCCTCCTACGAGCAGTACTTC
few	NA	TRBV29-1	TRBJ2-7	CSVERRPLFYEQYF	TGCAGCGTTGAACGGCGTCCACTATTCTACGAGCAGTACTTC
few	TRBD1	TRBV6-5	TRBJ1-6	CASSYWDRAQNSPLHF	TGTGCCAGCAGTTACTGGGACAGGGCCCAAAATTCACCCCTCCACTTT
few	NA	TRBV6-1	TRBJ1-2	CASSFTGTYPANYGYTF	TGTGCCAGCAGTTTTACCGGGACCTATCCCGCTAACTATGGCTACACCTTC
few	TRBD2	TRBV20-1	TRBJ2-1	CSARELALYNEQFF	TGCAGTGCTAGAGAACTAGCGCTATACAATGAGCAGTTCTTC
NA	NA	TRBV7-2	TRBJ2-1	CASSSTTISGQFF	TGTGCCAGCAGCTCTACTACTATTTCAGGTCAGTTCTTC
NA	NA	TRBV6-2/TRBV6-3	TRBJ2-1	CASSDSGRNYNEQFF	TGTGCCAGCAGTGATTCGGGACGGAACTACAATGAGCAGTTCTTC
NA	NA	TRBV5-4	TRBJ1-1	CASSWAGITEAFF	TGTGCCAGCAGCTGGGCGGGCATAACTGAAGCTTTCTTT
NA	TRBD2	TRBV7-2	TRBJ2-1	CASSPVGGAGAFDEQFF	TGTGCCAGCAGCCCTGTAGGTGGAGCGGGAGCTTTCGATGAGCAGTTCTTC
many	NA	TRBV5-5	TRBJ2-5	CASSVEWGAETQYF	TGTGCCAGCAGCGTAGAGTGGGGGGCAGAGACCCAGTACTTC
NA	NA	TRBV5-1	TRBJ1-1	CASKTNINTEAFF	TGCGCCAGCAAGACAAATATCAACACTGAAGCTTTCTTT
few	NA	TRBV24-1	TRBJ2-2	CATSDLWQNTGELFF	TGTGCCACCAGTGATTTGTGGCAGAACACCGGGGAGCTGTTTTTT
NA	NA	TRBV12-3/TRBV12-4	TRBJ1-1	CASSPRQLGTEAFF	TGTGCCAGCAGTCCTCGCCAGTTAGGCACTGAAGCTTTCTTT
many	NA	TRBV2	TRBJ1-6	CASSLGLYSPLHF	TGTGCCAGCAGTTTAGGACTGTATTCACCCCTCCACTTT
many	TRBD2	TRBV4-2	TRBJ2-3	CASSQDLAGARDTQYF	TGTGCCAGCAGCCAGGATCTAGCGGGAGCGAGGGATACGCAGTATTTT
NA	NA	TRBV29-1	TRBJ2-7	CSVVREGLAEQYF	TGCAGCGTTGTCAGGGAAGGGCTCGCCGAGCAGTACTTC
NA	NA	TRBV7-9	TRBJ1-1	CASSEYRRENTEAFF	TGTGCCAGCAGCGAATACAGGAGGGAGAACACTGAAGCTTTCTTT
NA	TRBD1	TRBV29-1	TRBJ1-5	CSARQGDSNQPQHF	TGCAGCGCCCGACAGGGGGATAGCAATCAGCCCCAGCATTTT
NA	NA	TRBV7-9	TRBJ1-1	CASSLAGKAFF	TGTGCCAGCAGCTTAGCCGGCAAGGCTTTCTTT
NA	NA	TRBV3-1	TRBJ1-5	CDSRQDLRNQPQHF	TGTGACAGCAGACAAGACCTCCGCAATCAGCCCCAGCATTTT
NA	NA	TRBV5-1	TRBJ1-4	CASSLRETVFSTNEKLFF	TGCGCCAGCAGCCTGAGGGAGACAGTTTTCTCAACTAATGAAAAACTGTTTTTT
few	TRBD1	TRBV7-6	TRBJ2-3	CASSANRGDTQYF	TGTGCCAGCAGCGCGAACAGGGGGGATACGCAGTATTTT
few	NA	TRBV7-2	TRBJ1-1	CASSLRLGDTEAFF	TGTGCCAGCAGCTTAAGACTGGGGGACACTGAAGCTTTCTTT
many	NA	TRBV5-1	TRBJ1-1	CASSLEGTLNTEAFF	TGCGCCAGCAGCTTGGAAGGAACCTTGAACACTGAAGCTTTCTTT
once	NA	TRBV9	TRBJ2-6	CASSAQAGSGANVLTF	TGTGCCAGCAGCGCCCAGGCCGGTTCCGGGGCCAACGTCCTGACTTTC
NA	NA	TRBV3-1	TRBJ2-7	CASSTHYYEQYF	TGTGCCAGCAGCACCCACTACTACGAGCAGTACTTC
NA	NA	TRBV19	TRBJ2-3	CASSIEGDLDPDTQYF	TGTGCCAGTAGTATAGAGGGCGACCTGGACCCAGATACGCAGTATTTT
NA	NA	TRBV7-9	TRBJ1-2	CASSLGASGGYGYTF	TGTGCCAGCAGCTTAGGGGCGTCCGGGGGCTATGGCTACACCTTC
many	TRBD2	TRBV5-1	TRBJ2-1	CASSHTGLAGVYNEQFF	TGCGCCAGCAGCCATACGGGACTAGCGGGGGTCTACAATGAGCAGTTCTTC
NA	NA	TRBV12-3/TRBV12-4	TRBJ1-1	CASSALALGLGMAEAFF	TGTGCCAGCAGCGCGTTGGCTCTGGGGCTGGGTATGGCTGAAGCTTTCTTT
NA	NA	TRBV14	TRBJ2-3	CASSQGRGLITDTQYF	TGTGCCAGCAGCCAAGGGAGGGGGCTGATCACAGATACGCAGTATTTT
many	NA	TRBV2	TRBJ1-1	CASKEQGSSEAFF	TGTGCCAGCAAGGAGCAGGGTTCTTCTGAAGCTTTCTTT
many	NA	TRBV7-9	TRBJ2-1	CASSAGEQFF	TGTGCCAGCAGCGCCGGTGAGCAGTTCTTC
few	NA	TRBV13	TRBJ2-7	CASSLYYDRSYEQYF	TGTGCCAGCAGCCTATACTATGACCGCTCCTACGAGCAGTACTTC
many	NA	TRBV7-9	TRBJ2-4	CASGRDSSKNIQYF	TGTGCCAGCGGACGAGATTCGAGCAAAAACATTCAGTACTTC
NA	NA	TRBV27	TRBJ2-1	CATVILGGTEQFF	TGTGCCACCGTGATCTTAGGGGGAACTGAGCAGTTCTTC
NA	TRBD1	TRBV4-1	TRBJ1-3	CASSQVETGGLNTIYF	TGCGCCAGCAGCCAAGTGGAGACAGGGGGCTTAAACACCATATATTTT
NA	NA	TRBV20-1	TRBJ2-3	CSGRAGGGADTQYF	TGCAGTGGGAGGGCCGGGGGAGGAGCAGATACGCAGTATTTT
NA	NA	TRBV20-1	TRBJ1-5	CSARAGVDRLQPQHF	TGCAGTGCTAGAGCGGGGGTAGACAGGCTGCAGCCCCAGCATTTT
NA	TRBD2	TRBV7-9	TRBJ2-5	CASSRGGIRETQYF	TGTGCCAGCAGCCGGGGGGGAATTAGAGAGACCCAGTACTTC
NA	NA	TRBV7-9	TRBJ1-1	CASSLAGRNTEAFF	TGTGCCAGCAGCTTAGCCGGCCGCAACACTGAAGCTTTCTTT
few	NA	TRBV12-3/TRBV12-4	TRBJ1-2	CASTAGHQIYGYTF	TGTGCCAGCACCGCGGGACACCAGATCTATGGCTACACCTTC
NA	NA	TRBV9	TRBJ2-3	CASSVVGQMATDTQYF	TGTGCCAGCAGCGTAGTTGGACAGATGGCCACAGATACGCAGTATTTT
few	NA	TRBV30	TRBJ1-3	CAWSQGDGNTIYF	TGTGCCTGGAGTCAGGGAGATGGAAACACCATATATTTT
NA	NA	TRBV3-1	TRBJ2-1	CASSQGTPRGQFF	TGTGCCAGCAGCCAAGGGACCCCACGCGGGCAGTTCTTC
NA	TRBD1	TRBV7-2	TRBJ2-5	CASSFDRGHQETKYF	TGTGCCAGCAGCTTCGACAGGGGCCATCAAGAGACCAAGTACTTC
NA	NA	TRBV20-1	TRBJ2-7	CSARDGGSSYEQYF	TGCAGTGCTAGAGATGGGGGTAGCTCCTACGAGCAGTACTTC
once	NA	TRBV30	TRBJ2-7	CAWSRYAYEQYF	TGTGCCTGGAGTCGTTACGCCTACGAGCAGTACTTC
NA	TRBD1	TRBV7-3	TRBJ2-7	CASSSWDRGSYEQYF	TGTGCCAGCAGCTCCTGGGACAGGGGCTCCTACGAGCAGTACTTC